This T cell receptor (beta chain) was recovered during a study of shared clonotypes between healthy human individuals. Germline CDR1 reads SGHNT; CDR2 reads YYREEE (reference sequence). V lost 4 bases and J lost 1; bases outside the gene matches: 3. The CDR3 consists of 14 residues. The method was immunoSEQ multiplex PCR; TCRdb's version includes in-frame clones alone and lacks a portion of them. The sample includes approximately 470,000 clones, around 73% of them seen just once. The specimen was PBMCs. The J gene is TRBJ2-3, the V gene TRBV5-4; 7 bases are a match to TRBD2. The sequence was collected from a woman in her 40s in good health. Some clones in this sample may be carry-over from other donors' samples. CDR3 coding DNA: TGTGCCAGCAGCGAGCGGGGTGGCACAGATACGCAGTATTTT. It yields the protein CASSERGGTDTQYF. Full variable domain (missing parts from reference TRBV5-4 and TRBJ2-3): ETGVTQSPTHLIKTRGQQVTLRCSSQSGHNTVSWYQQALGQGPQFIFQYYREEENGRGNFPPRFSGLQFPNYSSELNVNALELDDSALYLCASSERGGTDTQYFGPGTRLTVL.